The source of this T cell receptor (beta chain) is a study of blood T cells in healthy people across ages. PBMCs numbering at least 7 million were isolated per sample. RNA extraction gave at least 5.5 micrograms of total RNA per sample. For the second PCR, which ran for 7 to 11 cycles, a sample-barcoded 5' primer and a J-beta primer mix were used. TCRdb analysed the 5' RACE reads with MiXCR anew, one entry per CDR3 protein. The sample shows around 620,000 distinct CDR3 sequences, roughly 28% of them seen only once. After removal of 3 bases from V and 8 bases from J, the junction contained 6 bases not matched to a gene. The CDR3 totals 13 residues. Per the germline V gene, CDR1 is SGDLS and CDR2 is YYNGEE. A note on this clonotype: The target antigen is unknown.

Whole-study results and caveats: Donor CMV status was unknown, possibly confounding expanded clonotype changes. Diversity of TCR beta correlated strongly with naive T cell percentage.

The specimen sequenced was blood. The rearrangement links TRBV9 to TRBJ1-2, with 8 bases lining up with TRBD1. This clonotype was sampled from a woman aged 70-85 years in good health. In DNA form, the CDR3 reads TGTGCCAGCAGCGAACGACAGGGGCAAGGCTACACCTTC. Its protein is CASSERQGQGYTF. Looking up the rest from reference TRBV9 and TRBJ1-2 gives the full variable domain: DSGVTQTPKHLITATGQRVTLRCSPRSGDLSVYWYQQSLDQGLQFLIQYYNGEERAKGNILERFSAQQFPDLHSELNLSSLELGDSALYFCASSERQGQGYTFGSGTRLTVV.